Presented here are 5 T cell receptor beta chains from one specimen sequenced in a study of CD8 T cells in Susac syndrome. RNA amounts of about 0.5 to 1 ug underwent reverse transcription with random hexamers. TCRdb re-derived calls from the immunoSEQ multiplex PCR reads in MiXCR, one entry per CDR3 protein. The sample shows about 190,000 distinct CDR3 sequences, approximately 95% of them seen only once. The sequenced sample was CD8+ T cells from PBMCs. These receptors originate from a human donor with Susac syndrome.

The V and J genes are TRBV6-6 and TRBJ1-1, with D perhaps matching TRBD1 (6 bases). This CDR3 spans 14 amino acids. V gave up 1 base and J gave up 7 bases, with 13 bases separating them. CDR1 MNHNY and CDR2 SVGAGI come from the germline V gene (reference sequence). The CDR3 region has the DNA TGTGCCAGCAGTTACTGGGGGGCGAGGAATGAAGCTTTCTTT. This gives the protein CASSYWGARNEAFF.

About this clonotype itself: Because the CDR3's place on the DNA is in doubt, the DNA is left out and the CDR3 is given as listed by TCRdb. V and J are TRBV6-5 and TRBJ2-2; the table calls TRBD2, which could not be checked here. Germline CDR1 is MNHEY and CDR2 is SVGAGI. From its first to its last residue, the CDR3 has 16 amino acids. CDR3 in amino acids: CASSYRLAGTPGSCFF.

V is TRBV11-2 and J is TRBJ2-2, with D maybe TRBD1 (6 bases). Germline V gene data show CDR1 as SGHAT and CDR2 as FQNNGV. Trimming stripped 10 bases from V and 0 bases from J, with 12 bases between. The CDR3 has 14 amino acids. The CDR3 loop is CATEQGTNTGELFF. CDR3 bases: TGTGCCACCGAACAGGGTACGAACACCGGGGAGCTGTTTTTT.

The rearrangement joins TRBV9 to TRBJ2-6; possibly TRBD2 for D (5 bases). Trimming took off 4 bases at V and 6 bases at J, with 23 bases between the two ends. CDR1 and CDR2 (germline): SGDLS, YYNGEE. This CDR3 has 18 residues. CDR3 nucleotide sequence: TGTGCCAGCAGCATCCGATCTAAAGGAGGCCCAAAGGCCAACGTCCTGACTTTC. This encodes CASSIRSKGGPKANVLTF.

This sequence joins TRBV20-1 and TRBJ2-2; D not certain. Per germline, CDR1 DFQATT and CDR2 SNEGSKA (reference sequence). There are 14 residues in the CDR3. Deletions cut 2 bases from V and 0 bases from J, with 7 bases between. CDR3: CSARLNANTGELFF. As DNA, the CDR3 is TGCAGTGCTAGACTGAACGCGAACACCGGGGAGCTGTTTTTT.